In its sample, the clone carrying this TCR beta chain is large. The antigen is undetermined. Germline V gene sequence: CDR1 MNHEY, CDR2 SMNVEV (reference sequence). V was cut by 5 bases and J by 1 base, with 13 bases left in between. The CDR3 is 15 amino acids. TCR libraries were prepared from around 14 ng of total RNA with the QIAseq Immune Repertoire TCR panel. TCRdb reprocessed the reads via MiXCR and lists one record per CDR3 protein. The table has some 360 distinct CDR3 sequences, 6.2% seen once. This specimen belongs to a study of circulating CD8 cells and anti-PD-1 response in melanoma. Study observations and caveats: Previously treated and treatment-naive patients were pooled together. Generally, no replicate experiments were performed.

Four subsets defined by PD-1 and/or TIGIT were sorted from live CD3+CD8+TCRalphabeta+ cells. V and J are TRBV27 and TRBJ2-3; D remains ambiguous. This sequence originates from a human donor with melanoma. Sequences were derived from CD8+ T cells from PBMCs, sampled at baseline or after one month of anti-PD-1 therapy (not recorded which). The CDR3 is CASSPRASGTDTQYF. CDR3 coding DNA: TGTGCCAGCAGTCCCCGAGCCTCTGGCACAGATACGCAGTATTTT.